This T cell receptor beta chain was found in a study of blood T cell repertoires in COVID-19. Overall study context: Sample material is recorded as cDNA or gDNA derived from T cells, B-cell-depleted T cells, or PBMCs.

Per germline, CDR1 SGHTA and CDR2 FQGNSA. V shed 5 bases, J shed 5 bases, and the junction held 8 bases outside the gene matches. The CDR3 is 15 residues long. Original handling: Researchers report that nucleated cell counts were estimated from reference gene primer amplification. The protocol was immunoSEQ multiplex PCR, while the TCRdb copy is restricted to in-frame clones and leaves out a portion. V and J calls plus clone size are reproduced from that table; the DNA served to infer D and trimming. The repertoire holds about 140,000 clones, with roughly 90% as singletons. This TCR came from a man aged 60 to 69 with active or convalescent COVID-19. The chain joins TRBV7-2 to TRBJ1-2, with TRBD1 identical over 10 bases. Input material: peripheral blood. CDR3 DNA sequence: TGTGCCAGCAGCAAAAGCACGGGACAGGGGTATGGCTACACCTTC. Protein sequence: CASSKSTGQGYGYTF.